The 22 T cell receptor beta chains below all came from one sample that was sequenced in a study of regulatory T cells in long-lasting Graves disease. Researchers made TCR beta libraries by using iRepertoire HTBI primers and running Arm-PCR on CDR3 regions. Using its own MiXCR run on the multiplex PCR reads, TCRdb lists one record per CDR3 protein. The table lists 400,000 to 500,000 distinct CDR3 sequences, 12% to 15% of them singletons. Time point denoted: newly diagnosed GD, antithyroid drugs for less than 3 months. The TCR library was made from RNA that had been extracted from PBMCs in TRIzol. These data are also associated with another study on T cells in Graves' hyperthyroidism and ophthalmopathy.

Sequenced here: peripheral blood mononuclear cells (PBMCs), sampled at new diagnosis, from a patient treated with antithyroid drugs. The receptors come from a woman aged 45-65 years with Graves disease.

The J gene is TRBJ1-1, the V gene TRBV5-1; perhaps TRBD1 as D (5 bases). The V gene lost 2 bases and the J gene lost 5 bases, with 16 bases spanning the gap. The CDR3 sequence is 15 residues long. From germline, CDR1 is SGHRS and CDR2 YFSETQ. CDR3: CASSLDSISRTEAFF. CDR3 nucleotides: TGCGCCAGCAGCTTAGACAGCATATCTAGGACTGAAGCTTTCTTT.

The CDR3 region is CASRVDRAGNTEAFF. In DNA form, the CDR3 reads TGTGCCAGTAGGGTGGACAGGGCTGGGAACACTGAAGCTTTCTTT. This chain connects TRBV19 to TRBJ1-1; 8 nucleotides align to TRBD1. CDR1 is LNHDA and CDR2 is SQIVND in the germline V gene (reference sequence). The length of the CDR3 is 15 residues. V shed 6 bases, J shed 1 base, and the junction held 7 bases outside the gene matches.

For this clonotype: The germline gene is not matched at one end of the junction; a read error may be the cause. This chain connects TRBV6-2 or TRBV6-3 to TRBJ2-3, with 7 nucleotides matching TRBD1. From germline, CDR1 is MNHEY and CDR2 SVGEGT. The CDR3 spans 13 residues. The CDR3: CASRWDSTNTQYF. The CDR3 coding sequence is TGTGCCAGCAGATGGGACAGCACAAATACGCAGTATTTT.

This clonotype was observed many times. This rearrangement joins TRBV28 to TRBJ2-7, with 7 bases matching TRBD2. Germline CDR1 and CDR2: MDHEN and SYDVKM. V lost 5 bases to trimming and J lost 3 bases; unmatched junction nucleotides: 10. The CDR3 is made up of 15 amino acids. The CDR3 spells CASSGGGESFYEQYF. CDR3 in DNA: TGTGCCAGCAGTGGGGGGGGGGAGAGCTTCTACGAGCAGTACTTC.

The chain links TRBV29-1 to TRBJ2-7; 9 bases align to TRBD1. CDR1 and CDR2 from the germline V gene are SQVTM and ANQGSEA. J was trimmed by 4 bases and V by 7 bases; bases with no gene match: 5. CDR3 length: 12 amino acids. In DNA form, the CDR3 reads TGCAGCGGGGGGACAGGGAATTACGAGCAGTACTTC. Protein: CSGGTGNYEQYF.

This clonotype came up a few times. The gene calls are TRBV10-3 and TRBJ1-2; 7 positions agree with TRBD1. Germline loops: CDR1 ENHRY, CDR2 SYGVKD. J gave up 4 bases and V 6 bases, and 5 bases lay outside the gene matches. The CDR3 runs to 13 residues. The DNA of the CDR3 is TGTGCCATCAGCGGGGGGGACAGCTATGGCTACACCTTC. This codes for CAISGGDSYGYTF.

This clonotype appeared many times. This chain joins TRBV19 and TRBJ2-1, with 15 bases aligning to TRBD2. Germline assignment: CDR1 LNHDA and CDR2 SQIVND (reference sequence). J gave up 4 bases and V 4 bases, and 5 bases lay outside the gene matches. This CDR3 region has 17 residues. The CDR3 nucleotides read TGTGCCAGTAGTAAGGGACTAGCGGGAGGTTCTTACAATGAGCAGTTCTTC. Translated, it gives CASSKGLAGGSYNEQFF.

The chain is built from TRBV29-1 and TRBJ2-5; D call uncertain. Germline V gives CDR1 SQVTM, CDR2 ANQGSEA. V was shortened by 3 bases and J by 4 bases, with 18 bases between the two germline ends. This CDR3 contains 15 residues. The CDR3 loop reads CSVDGIRTVRETQYF. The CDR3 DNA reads TGCAGCGTTGATGGTATCCGAACTGTGCGAGAGACCCAGTACTTC.

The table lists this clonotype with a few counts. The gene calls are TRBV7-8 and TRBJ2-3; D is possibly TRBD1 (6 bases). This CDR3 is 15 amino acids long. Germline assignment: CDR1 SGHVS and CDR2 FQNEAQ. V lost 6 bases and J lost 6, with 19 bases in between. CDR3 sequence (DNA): TGTGCCAGCAGACACGACAGGCCCCCCAGGGATACGCAGTATTTT. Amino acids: CASRHDRPPRDTQYF.

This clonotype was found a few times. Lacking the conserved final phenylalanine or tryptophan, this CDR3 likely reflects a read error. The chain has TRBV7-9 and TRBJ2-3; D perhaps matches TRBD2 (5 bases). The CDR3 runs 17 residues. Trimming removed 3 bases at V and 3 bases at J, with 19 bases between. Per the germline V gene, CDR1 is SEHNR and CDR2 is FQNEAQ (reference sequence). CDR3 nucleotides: TGTGCCAGCAGCTTGGGCGGGCCATCCCCCCCGACAGATACGCAGTATCTT. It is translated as CASSLGGPSPPTDTQYL.

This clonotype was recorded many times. The CDR3 DNA sequence: TGTGCCAGCGGCCCACTAGCGGGAGTTTACGAGCAGTACTTC. Translated: CASGPLAGVYEQYF. The chain uses TRBV12-3 or TRBV12-4 and TRBJ2-7; 11 bases are shared with TRBD2. The CDR3 sequence is 14 residues long. Trimming removed 8 bases from V and 4 bases from J; junction bases left unmatched: 7.

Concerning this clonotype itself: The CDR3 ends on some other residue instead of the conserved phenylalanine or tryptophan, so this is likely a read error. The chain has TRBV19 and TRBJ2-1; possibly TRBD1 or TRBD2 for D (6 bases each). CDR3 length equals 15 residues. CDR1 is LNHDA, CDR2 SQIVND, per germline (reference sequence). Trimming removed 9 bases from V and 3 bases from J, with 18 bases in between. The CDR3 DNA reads TGTGCCAGCCACATGTGGGGGGCCAACTACAATGAGCAGTTCCTC. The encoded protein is CASHMWGANYNEQFL.

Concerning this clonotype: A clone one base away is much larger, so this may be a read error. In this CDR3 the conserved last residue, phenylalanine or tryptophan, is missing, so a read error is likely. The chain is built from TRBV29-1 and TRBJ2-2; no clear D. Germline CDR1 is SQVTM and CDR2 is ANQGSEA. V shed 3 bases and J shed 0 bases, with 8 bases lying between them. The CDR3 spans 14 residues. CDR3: CSVDEAANTGELFL. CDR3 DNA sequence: TGCAGCGTTGACGAGGCGGCGAACACCGGGGAGCTGTTTCTT.

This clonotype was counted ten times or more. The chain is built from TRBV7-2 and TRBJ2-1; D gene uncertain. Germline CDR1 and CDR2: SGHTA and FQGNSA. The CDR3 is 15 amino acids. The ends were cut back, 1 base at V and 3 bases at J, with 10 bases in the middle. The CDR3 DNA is TGTGCCAGCAGCTTAGAGCTCCCTAGCTACAATGAGCAGTTCTTC. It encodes CASSLELPSYNEQFF.

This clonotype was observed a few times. Here the CDR3 DNA reads TGTGCCAGCAGCCAAGGCATTTCCTCCTACGAGCAGTACTTC. Amino acids: CASSQGISSYEQYF. This chain links TRBV14 with TRBJ2-7, with no clear D. Per germline, CDR1 SGHDN and CDR2 FVKESK. This CDR3 comprises 14 residues. V was shortened by 1 base and J by 0 bases, with 7 bases between the two germline ends. Looking up the rest from reference TRBV14 and TRBJ2-7 gives the full variable domain: EAGVTQFPSHSVIEKGQTVTLRCDPISGHDNLYWYRRVMGKEIKFLLHFVKESKQDESGMPNNRFLAERTGGTYSTLKVQPAELEDSGVYFCASSQGISSYEQYFGPGTRLTVT.

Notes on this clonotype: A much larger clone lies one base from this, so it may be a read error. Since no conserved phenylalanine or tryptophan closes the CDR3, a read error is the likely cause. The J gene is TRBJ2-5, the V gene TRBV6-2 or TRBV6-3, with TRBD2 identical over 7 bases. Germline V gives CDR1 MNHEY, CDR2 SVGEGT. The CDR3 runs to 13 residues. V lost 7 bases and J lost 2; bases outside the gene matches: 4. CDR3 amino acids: CASIGLDQETQYS. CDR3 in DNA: TGTGCCAGCATAGGACTAGATCAAGAGACCCAGTACTCC.

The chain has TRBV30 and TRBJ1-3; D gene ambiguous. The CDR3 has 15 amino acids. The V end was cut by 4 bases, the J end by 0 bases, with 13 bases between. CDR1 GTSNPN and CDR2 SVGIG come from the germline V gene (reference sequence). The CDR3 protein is CAWTRESSSGNTIYF. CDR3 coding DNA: TGTGCCTGGACTAGGGAATCGAGCTCTGGAAACACCATATATTTT.

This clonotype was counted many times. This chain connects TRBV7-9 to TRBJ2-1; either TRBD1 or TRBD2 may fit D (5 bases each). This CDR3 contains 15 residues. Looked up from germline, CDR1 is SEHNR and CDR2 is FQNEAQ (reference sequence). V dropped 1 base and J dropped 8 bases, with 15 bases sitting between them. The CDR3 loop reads CASSLERGVGDEQFF. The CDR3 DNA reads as TGTGCCAGCAGCTTAGAGAGGGGTGTCGGCGATGAGCAGTTCTTC.

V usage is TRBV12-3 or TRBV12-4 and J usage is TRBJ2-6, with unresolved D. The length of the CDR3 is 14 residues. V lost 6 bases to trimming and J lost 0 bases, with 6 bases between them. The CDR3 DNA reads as TGTGCCAGCAGATCCCTCTCTGGGGCCAACGTCCTGACTTTC. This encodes CASRSLSGANVLTF.

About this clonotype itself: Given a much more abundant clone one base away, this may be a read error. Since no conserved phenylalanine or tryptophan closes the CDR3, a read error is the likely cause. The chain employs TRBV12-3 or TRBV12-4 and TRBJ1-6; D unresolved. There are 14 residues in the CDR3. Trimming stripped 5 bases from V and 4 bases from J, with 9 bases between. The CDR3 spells CASSLNSYNSPLHL. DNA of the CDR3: TGTGCCAGCAGTCTCAACAGTTATAATTCACCCCTCCACCTT.

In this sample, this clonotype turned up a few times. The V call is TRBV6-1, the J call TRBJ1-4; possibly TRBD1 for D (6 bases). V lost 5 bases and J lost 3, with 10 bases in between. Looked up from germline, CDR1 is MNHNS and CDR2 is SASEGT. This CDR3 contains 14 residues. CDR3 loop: CASSTGFPNEKLFF. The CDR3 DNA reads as TGTGCCAGCAGTACAGGGTTTCCTAATGAAAAACTGTTTTTT.

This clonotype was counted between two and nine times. The CDR3 sequence is CASSTPGGDRAFYGYTF. The CDR3 region has the DNA TGTGCCAGCAGTACCCCCGGCGGGGACAGGGCCTTCTATGGCTACACCTTC. The chain employs TRBV28 and TRBJ1-2; 9 bases agree with TRBD1. The CDR3 runs to 17 residues. Germline V gene data show CDR1 as MDHEN and CDR2 as SYDVKM. The J segment lost 4 bases and the V segment lost 5 bases, leaving 14 bases of the junction unmatched.